A selection of T cell receptor beta chains follows, all from one sample in a study of T cells after yellow fever vaccination. TCRdb processed the 5' RACE reads anew with MiXCR; each CDR3 protein has one entry. The table includes 300,000 to 400,000 distinct CDR3 sequences, less than 9.5% detected once. The input for sequencing was PBMCs, taken roughly 45 days after the first yellow fever vaccination. The receptor set was obtained from a man aged 18-30 years who received the YFV17D yellow fever vaccine. CDR3s include the opening cysteine and the closing phenylalanine or tryptophan. D genes are given only for firm matches. Rows give clone size only sometimes, using once, few, many, or a class for an expanded clone.

>TRBD1|TRBJ1-1|.|TRBV6-5
TGTGCCAGCAGTTTGACAGGGGTCAACACTGAAGCTTTCTTT
CASSLTGVNTEAFF
>.|TRBJ1-5|few|TRBV4-3
TGCGCCAGCAGCCAAGGAAGGCGAGGGCCCCAGCATTTT
CASSQGRRGPQHF
>.|TRBJ1-1|few|TRBV5-1
TGCGCCAGCAGCCAAACTTCGGGCCCGGCTGAAGCTTTCTTT
CASSQTSGPAEAFF
>.|TRBJ1-3|few|TRBV11-2
TGTGCCAGCAGCACACACCTTGGCGCTGGAAACACCATATATTTT
CASSTHLGAGNTIYF
>.|TRBJ1-1|few|TRBV29-1
TGCAGCGTTGAGTCGCAGGTGGATGAAGCTTTCTTT
CSVESQVDEAFF
>TRBD2|TRBJ2-3|few|TRBV9
TGTGCCAGCAACGGACTAGCGGATAGCACAGATACGCAGTATTTT
CASNGLADSTDTQYF
>TRBD1|TRBJ1-2|.|TRBV12-3/TRBV12-4
TGTGCCAGCAGTAGCACAGGGGATGGCTACACCTTC
CASSSTGDGYTF
>.|TRBJ2-1|few|TRBV28
TGTGCCAGCAGTGTCCTTAAAAGGGGCCTAGAGCGTGAGCAGTTCTTC
CASSVLKRGLEREQFF
>.|TRBJ2-5|few|TRBV19
TGTGCCAGTAGTATCAGCTCACAAGAGACCCAGTACTTC
CASSISSQETQYF
>.|TRBJ2-3|many|TRBV5-1
TGCGCCAGCAGACCCACAGGGAGGAGCACAGATACGCAGTATTTT
CASRPTGRSTDTQYF
>.|TRBJ2-1|.|TRBV4-1
TGCGCCAGCAGCCAAGAACCCTACATGCGGGGCTATCCCTACAATGAGCAGTTCTTC
CASSQEPYMRGYPYNEQFF